Included here is one T cell receptor (beta chain) sequence, with context. This clone's antigen is unknown. No much larger clone is present one base from it, and per-base qualities are unavailable. The data originate from a study of blood T cell repertoires in COVID-19 (TCRdb year 2020). Study-wide context: Samples from collaborators originated in the United States, Italy and Spain and spanned both the acute and convalescent phases of COVID-19. The prospective study material was composed of cDNA or gDNA derived from T cells, B-cell-depleted T cells, or PBMCs. Deeply sampled blood TCRbeta repertoires from subjects exposed to, actively infected with, or recovered from COVID-19 were included in the dataset. The repertoires were released in a freely available public database intended as a resource for research on the immune response to SARS-CoV-2. The samples were drawn from two sources: the first 160 participants of the ongoing ImmuneRACE study, and some 1,300 subjects contributed by 6 global collaborators. Nearly every sample came with metadata listing a de-identified subject ID, COVID-19 status, age in years and sex. Where available, HLA class I and class II types were obtained from metadata supplied by the sample provider rather than from assay-based typing. Beyond this particular receptor, the publication reports: How much clinical and demographic metadata was included differed by source and by participant, and the metadata was provided uncurated.

TCRbeta CDR3 regions were amplified from genomic DNA using the immunoSEQ Assay, a bias-controlled multiplex PCR. In the source study's methods: The number of nucleated cells in each sample was estimated from the amplification of reference gene primers within the assay. To quantify the absolute abundance of each unique TCRbeta CDR3 rearrangement, sequence reads were collapsed and filtered. For each sample, productive Simpson clonality was calculated as the square root of Simpson's diversity index across productive rearrangements. Held by TCRdb, this immuneACCESS table contains in-frame sequences only and omits some clones. Under half of the omission traces to an unresolved V gene where checked; the cause of the rest is unknown. From that table come the V and J calls and clone size; the DNA was used to work out D and trimming. Within this sample are 180,000 or so clones, with 84% of them counted one time only. The ten top clones hold under 3% of the sample.

Each collaborating institution followed its own protocols to collect whole blood in K2EDTA tubes. For TCRbeta analysis, collaborator samples were shipped as frozen whole blood, as isolated PBMCs, or as DNA extracted from either sample type. Looking up the germline V gene yields CDR1 SGDLS and CDR2 YYNGEE. Taken from cysteine to phenylalanine, the CDR3 has 15 residues. The sequence is cut down to CDR3 DNA, 45 bases in frame from base 1. Trimming at the junction amounts to 4 bases on V and 7 bases on J, and the germline ends lie 18 bases apart. The sequence was obtained from a human donor with acute or convalescent COVID-19. The donor label of this sample is uncertain. What was sequenced was peripheral blood. The chain links TRBV9 with TRBJ2-1; TRBD2 could be the D gene, as 6 bases match. The DNA sequence is as follows: TGTGCCAGCAGCCCCCTACCGGGACTTTTTAATGAGCAGTTCTTC. It codes for CASSPLPGLFNEQFF.